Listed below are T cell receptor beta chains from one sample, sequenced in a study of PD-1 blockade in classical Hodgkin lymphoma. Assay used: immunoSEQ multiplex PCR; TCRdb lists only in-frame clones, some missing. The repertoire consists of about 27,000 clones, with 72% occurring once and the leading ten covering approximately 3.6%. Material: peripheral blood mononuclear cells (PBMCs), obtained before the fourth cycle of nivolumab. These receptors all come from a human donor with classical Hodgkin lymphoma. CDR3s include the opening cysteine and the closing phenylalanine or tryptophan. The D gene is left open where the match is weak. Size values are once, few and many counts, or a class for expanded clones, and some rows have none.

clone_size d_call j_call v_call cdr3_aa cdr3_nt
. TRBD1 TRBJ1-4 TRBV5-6 CASSLPGTGNEKLFF TGTGCCAGCAGCTTGCCCGGGACAGGGAATGAAAAACTGTTTTTT
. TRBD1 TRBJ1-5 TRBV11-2 CASSLADRGQPQHF TGTGCCAGCAGCCTAGCGGACAGGGGTCAGCCCCAGCATTTT
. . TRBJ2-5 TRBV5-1 CASSLAGAGETQYF TGCGCCAGCAGCTTGGCTGGGGCAGGGGAGACCCAGTACTTC
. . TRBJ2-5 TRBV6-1 CASSEGWSAETQYF TGTGCCAGCAGTGAAGGATGGTCAGCAGAGACCCAGTACTTC
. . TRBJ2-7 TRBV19 CASWTYEQYF TGTGCCAGTTGGACCTACGAGCAGTACTTC
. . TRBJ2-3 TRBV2 CASSTESGAGADTQYF TGTGCCAGCAGTACGGAGTCGGGGGCGGGAGCAGATACGCAGTATTTT
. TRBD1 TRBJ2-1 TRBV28 CASSSGTGLYNEQFF TGTGCCAGCAGTTCTGGGACAGGATTATACAATGAGCAGTTCTTC
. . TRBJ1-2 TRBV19 CASSIVGFNYGYTF TGTGCCAGTAGTATCGTCGGTTTTAACTATGGCTACACCTTC
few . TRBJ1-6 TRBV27 CASSVGLAPGSPLHF TGTGCCAGCAGCGTAGGCCTGGCTCCGGGGTCACCCCTCCACTTT
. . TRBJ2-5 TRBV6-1 CASSEGRGSAAQYF TGTGCCAGCAGTGAAGGGCGGGGTAGCGCGGCCCAGTACTTC
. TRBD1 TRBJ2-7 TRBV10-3 CAISLDRAGEQYF TGTGCCATCAGCTTGGACAGGGCGGGTGAGCAGTACTTC
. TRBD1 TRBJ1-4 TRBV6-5 CASGPQGGKLFF TGTGCCAGCGGTCCGCAGGGGGGAAAACTGTTTTTT
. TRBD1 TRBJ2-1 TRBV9 CASSLRQGSYSEQFF TGTGCCAGCAGCCTCCGACAGGGAAGTTACAGTGAGCAGTTCTTC
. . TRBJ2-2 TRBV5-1 CASSLNTVTGELFF TGCGCCAGCAGCTTAAACACGGTCACCGGGGAGCTGTTTTTT
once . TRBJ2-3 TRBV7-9 CASSSPSRALGDTQYF TGTGCCAGCAGCTCACCTTCCCGGGCCCTAGGGGATACGCAGTATTTT
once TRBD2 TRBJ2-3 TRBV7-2 CASSPGGLAGGGGTDTQYF TGTGCCAGCAGCCCCGGGGGCCTAGCGGGAGGAGGCGGCACAGATACGCAGTATTTT
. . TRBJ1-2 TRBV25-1 CASSELYGYTF TGTGCCAGCAGTGAGCTCTATGGCTACACCTTC
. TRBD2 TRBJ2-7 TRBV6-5 CASSVLAGSYEQYF TGTGCCAGCAGCGTCCTAGCGGGGTCCTACGAGCAGTACTTC
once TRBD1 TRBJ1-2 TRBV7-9 CASSIQGASYGYTF TGTGCCAGCAGTATACAGGGGGCGAGCTATGGCTACACCTTC
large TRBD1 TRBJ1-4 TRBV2 CASSEYGTAWRGGF TGTGCCAGCAGTGAATACGGGACAGCCTGGAGAGGGGGTTTT
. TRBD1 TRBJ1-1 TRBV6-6 CASSFSATGAGGEAFF TGTGCCAGCAGTTTCTCTGCGACAGGGGCAGGCGGTGAAGCTTTCTTT
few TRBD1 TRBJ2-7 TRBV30 CAWTTGVDLYF TGTGCCTGGACCACAGGGGTTGACCTGTACTTC
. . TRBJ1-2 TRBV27 CASSPIRRQLIPTF TGTGCCAGCAGCCCGATACGACGACAGTTAATCCCCACCTTC
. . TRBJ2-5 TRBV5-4 CASSLEPTQETQYF TGTGCCAGCAGCTTGGAGCCGACCCAAGAGACCCAGTACTTC
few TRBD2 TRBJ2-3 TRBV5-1 CASSSSSGGVDTQYF TGCGCCAGCAGCTCATCTAGCGGGGGGGTAGATACGCAGTATTTT
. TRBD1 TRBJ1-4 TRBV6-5 CASSQDRVNEKLFF TGTGCCAGCAGCCAGGACAGGGTGAATGAAAAACTGTTTTTT
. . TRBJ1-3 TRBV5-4 CASSLDPGASGNTIYF TGTGCCAGCAGCCTGGACCCCGGGGCCTCTGGAAACACCATATATTTT
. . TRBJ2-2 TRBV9 CASSVVEGLSTGELFF TGTGCCAGCAGCGTAGTAGAGGGATTGAGCACCGGGGAGCTGTTTTTT
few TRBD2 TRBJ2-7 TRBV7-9 CASSYSGLDEQYF TGTGCCAGCAGCTATAGCGGGCTGGACGAGCAGTACTTC
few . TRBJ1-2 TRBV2 CASSGGTGFDGYTF TGTGCCAGCAGTGGGGGAACGGGTTTCGACGGCTACACCTTC
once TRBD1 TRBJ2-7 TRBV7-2 CASSLQTGDYEQYF TGTGCCAGCAGCCTACAAACAGGGGACTACGAGCAGTACTTC
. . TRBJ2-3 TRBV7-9 CASSLTDVGTDTQYF TGTGCCAGCAGCTTGACTGATGTGGGCACAGATACGCAGTATTTT
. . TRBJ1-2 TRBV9 CASSVGAGANYGYTF TGTGCCAGCAGCGTAGGGGCAGGGGCGAACTATGGCTACACCTTC
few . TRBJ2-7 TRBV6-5 CASSLGGEQYF TGTGCCAGCAGTTTGGGTGGCGAGCAGTACTTC
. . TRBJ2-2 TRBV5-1 CASSPTPVRTGELFF TGCGCCAGCAGCCCCACACCCGTGCGCACCGGGGAGCTGTTTTTT
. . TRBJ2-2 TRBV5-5 CASSVSSGTGELFF TGTGCCAGCAGCGTGTCATCTGGTACCGGGGAGCTGTTTTTT
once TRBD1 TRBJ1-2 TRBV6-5 CASRTQQGSYGYTF TGTGCCAGCAGAACACAACAGGGGTCCTATGGCTACACCTTC
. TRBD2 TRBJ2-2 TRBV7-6 CASSLGAGGFGTGELFF TGTGCCAGCAGCTTAGGAGCGGGAGGCTTTGGCACCGGGGAGCTGTTTTTT
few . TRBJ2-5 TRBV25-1 CASSGPEWAQYF TGTGCCAGCAGTGGACCCGAATGGGCCCAGTACTTC
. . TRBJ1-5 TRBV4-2 CASSQSTVGNQPQHF TGTGCCAGCAGCCAATCGACCGTGGGCAATCAGCCCCAGCATTTT
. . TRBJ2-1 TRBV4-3 CASSQAQGSEQFF TGCGCCAGCAGCCAGGCTCAGGGAAGTGAGCAGTTCTTC
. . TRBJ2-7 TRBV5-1 CASSLRVGLGEQYF TGCGCCAGCAGCTTGCGGGTTGGGTTAGGCGAGCAGTACTTC
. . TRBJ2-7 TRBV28 CASILGGAAAREQYF TGTGCCAGCATCCTAGGGGGAGCAGCGGCCCGGGAGCAGTACTTC
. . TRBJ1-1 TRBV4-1 CASSQAGGTPQDTEAFF TGCGCCAGCAGCCAAGCCGGGGGTACTCCCCAGGACACTGAAGCTTTCTTT
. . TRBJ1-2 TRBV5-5 CASSLIRTVSYGYTF TGTGCCAGCAGCTTGATTAGGACAGTCTCTTATGGCTACACCTTC
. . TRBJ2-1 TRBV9 CASSATGHNEQFF TGTGCCAGCAGCGCGACAGGTCACAATGAGCAGTTCTTC
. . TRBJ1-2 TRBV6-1 CASSEAGGYGYTF TGTGCCAGCAGTGAAGCTGGGGGGTATGGCTACACCTTC
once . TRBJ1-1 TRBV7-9 CASSTEPDKAFF TGTGCCAGCAGCACAGAGCCGGACAAGGCTTTCTTT
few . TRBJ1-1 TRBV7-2 CASSLVATNTEAFF TGTGCCAGCAGCTTAGTAGCCACCAACACTGAAGCTTTCTTT
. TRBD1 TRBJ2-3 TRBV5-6 CASRAGTGFRTDTQYF TGTGCCAGCAGGGCCGGGACAGGGTTCCGCACAGATACGCAGTATTTT
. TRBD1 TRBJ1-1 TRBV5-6 CASRTQGITEAFF TGTGCCAGCAGAACACAGGGGATCACTGAAGCTTTCTTT
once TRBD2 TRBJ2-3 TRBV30 CAWSVVASGGMNTQYF TGTGCCTGGAGTGTAGTGGCTAGCGGGGGTATGAATACGCAGTATTTT
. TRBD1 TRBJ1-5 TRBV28 CASSFILTGVDQPQHF TGTGCCAGCAGTTTCATTCTCACAGGGGTCGATCAGCCCCAGCATTTT